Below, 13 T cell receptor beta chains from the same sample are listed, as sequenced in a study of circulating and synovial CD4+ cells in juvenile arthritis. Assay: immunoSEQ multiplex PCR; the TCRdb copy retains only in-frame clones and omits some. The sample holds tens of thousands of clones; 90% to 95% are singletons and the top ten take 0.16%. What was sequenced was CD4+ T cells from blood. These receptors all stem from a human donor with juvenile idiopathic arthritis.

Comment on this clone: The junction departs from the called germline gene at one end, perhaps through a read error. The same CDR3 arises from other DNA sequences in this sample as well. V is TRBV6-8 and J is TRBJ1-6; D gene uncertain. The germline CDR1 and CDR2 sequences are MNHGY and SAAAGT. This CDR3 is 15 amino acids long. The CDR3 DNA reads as TGTGCCAGCAGTTACCCGGGGTTAGAAAATTCCCCCCTCCACTTT. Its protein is CASSYPGLENSPLHF.

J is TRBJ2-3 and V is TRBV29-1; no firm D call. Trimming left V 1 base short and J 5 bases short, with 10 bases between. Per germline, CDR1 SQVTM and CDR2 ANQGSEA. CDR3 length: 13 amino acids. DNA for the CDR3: TGCAGCGTTGAAGGAGTGGCGGAAGATACGCAGTATTTT. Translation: CSVEGVAEDTQYF.

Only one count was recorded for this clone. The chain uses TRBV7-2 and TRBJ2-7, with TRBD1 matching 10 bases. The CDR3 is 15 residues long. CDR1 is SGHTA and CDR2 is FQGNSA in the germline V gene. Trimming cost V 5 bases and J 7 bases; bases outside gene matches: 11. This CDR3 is CASSPRDRGGVEQYF. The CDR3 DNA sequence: TGTGCCAGCAGCCCCCGGGACAGGGGCGGTGTTGAGCAGTACTTC. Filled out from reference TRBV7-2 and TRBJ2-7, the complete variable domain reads GAGVSQSPSNKVTEKGKDVELRCDPISGHTALYWYRQSLGQGLEFLIYFQGNSAPDKSGLPSDRFSAERTGGSVSTLTIQRTQQEDSAVYLCASSPRDRGGVEQYFGPGTRLTVT.

The CDR3 loop is CASSPRGPTRVETQYF. The CDR3 DNA follows: TGTGCCAGCAGCCCCAGGGGCCCAACTAGGGTAGAGACCCAGTACTTC. This chain joins TRBV7-9 and TRBJ2-5; D is possibly TRBD1 (6 bases). V gave up 5 bases and J gave up 4 bases, with 20 bases separating them. The germline CDR1 and CDR2 sequences are SEHNR and FQNEAQ (reference sequence). The length of the CDR3 is 16 residues. Based on the CDR3 plus reference TRBV7-9 and TRBJ2-5, the full variable domain is DTGVSQNPRHKITKRGQNVTFRCDPISEHNRLYWYRQTLGQGPEFLTYFQNEAQLEKSRLLSDRFSAERPKGSFSTLEIQRTEQGDSAMYLCASSPRGPTRVETQYFGPGTRLLVL.

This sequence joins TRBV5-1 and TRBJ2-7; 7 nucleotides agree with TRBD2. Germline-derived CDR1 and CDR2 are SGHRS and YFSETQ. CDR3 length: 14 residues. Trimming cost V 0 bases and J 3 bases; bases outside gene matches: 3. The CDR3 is CASSLAGGVYEQYF. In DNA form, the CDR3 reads TGCGCCAGCAGCTTGGCGGGGGGAGTCTACGAGCAGTACTTC.

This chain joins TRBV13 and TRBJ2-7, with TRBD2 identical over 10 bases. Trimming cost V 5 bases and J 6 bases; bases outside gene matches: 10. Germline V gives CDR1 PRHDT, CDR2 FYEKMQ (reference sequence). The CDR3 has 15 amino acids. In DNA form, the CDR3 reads TGTGCCAGCAGCCTTAGCGGGAGGCACGTCTTCGAGCAGTACTTC. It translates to CASSLSGRHVFEQYF.

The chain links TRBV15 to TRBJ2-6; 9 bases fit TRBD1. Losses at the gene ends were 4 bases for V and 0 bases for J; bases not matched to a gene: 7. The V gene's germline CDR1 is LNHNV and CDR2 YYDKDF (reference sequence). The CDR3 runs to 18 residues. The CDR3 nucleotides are TGTGCCACCAGCATAAGACAGGGGGGGAGCTCTGGGGCCAACGTCCTGACTTTC. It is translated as CATSIRQGGSSGANVLTF.

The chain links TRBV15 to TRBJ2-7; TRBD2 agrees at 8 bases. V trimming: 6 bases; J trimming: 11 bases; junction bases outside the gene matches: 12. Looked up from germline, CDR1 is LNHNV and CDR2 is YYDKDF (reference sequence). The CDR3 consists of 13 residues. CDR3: CATSHPSSGSKYF. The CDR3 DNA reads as TGTGCCACCAGTCATCCCTCGAGCGGGAGTAAGTACTTC.

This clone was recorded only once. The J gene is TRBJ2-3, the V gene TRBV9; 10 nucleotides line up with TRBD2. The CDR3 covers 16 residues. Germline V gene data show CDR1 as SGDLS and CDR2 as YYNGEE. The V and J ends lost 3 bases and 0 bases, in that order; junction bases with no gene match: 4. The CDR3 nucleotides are TGTGCCAGCAGCGCATGGACTAGCGGTAGCACAGATACGCAGTATTTT. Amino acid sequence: CASSAWTSGSTDTQYF.

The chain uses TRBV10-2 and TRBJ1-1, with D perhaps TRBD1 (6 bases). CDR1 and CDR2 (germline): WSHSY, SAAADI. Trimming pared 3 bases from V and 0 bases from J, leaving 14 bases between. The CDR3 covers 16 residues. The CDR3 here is CASSDGGGPMNTEAFF. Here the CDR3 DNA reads TGCGCCAGCAGTGATGGGGGGGGGCCGATGAACACTGAAGCTTTCTTT.

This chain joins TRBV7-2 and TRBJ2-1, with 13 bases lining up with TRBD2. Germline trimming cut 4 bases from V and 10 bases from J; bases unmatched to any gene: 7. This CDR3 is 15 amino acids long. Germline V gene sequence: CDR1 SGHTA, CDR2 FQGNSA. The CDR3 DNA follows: TGTGCCAGCAGCTCTACTAGCGGGAGGGAGAAGGAGCAGTTCTTC. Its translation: CASSSTSGREKEQFF.

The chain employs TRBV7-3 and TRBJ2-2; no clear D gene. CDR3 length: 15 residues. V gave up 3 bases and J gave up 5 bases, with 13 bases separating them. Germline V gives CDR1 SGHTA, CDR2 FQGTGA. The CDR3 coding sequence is TGTGCCAGCAGCTTGATGCTCCCCGGGACCGGGGAGCTGTTTTTT. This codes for CASSLMLPGTGELFF. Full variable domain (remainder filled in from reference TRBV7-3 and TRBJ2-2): GAGVSQTPSNKVTEKGKYVELRCDPISGHTALYWYRQSLGQGPEFLIYFQGTGAADDSGLPNDRFFAVRPEGSVSTLKIQRTERGDSAVYLCASSLMLPGTGELFFGEGSRLTVL.

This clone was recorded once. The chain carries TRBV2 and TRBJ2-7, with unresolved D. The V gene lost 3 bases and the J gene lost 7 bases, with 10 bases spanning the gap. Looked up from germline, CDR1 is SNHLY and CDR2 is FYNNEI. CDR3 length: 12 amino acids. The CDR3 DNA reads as TGTGCCAGCAGTGAGCGGCCGTTAGAGCAGTACTTC. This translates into CASSERPLEQYF.